This is a list of T cell receptor beta chains from one sample in a study of shared clonotypes between healthy human individuals. Sequencing was performed with immunoSEQ multiplex PCR; in TCRdb, only in-frame clones are kept and a portion is missing. The repertoire holds approximately 2.5 million clones, with approximately 94% as singletons. The sample taken for sequencing was naive CD4+ T cells sorted from blood. The origin of the receptors is a man younger than 30 in good health. CDR3s include the opening cysteine and the closing phenylalanine or tryptophan. The D gene is left open where the match is weak. Clone size is given for some rows only: seen once, a few or many times, or a class if the clone is expanded.

.	TRBD1	TRBJ2-7	TRBV5-4	TGTGCCAGCAGCTTGGGCAGGGGGTTGCTGGTGTACGAGCAGTACTTC	CASSLGRGLLVYEQYF
once	.	TRBJ2-6	TRBV9	TGTGCCAGCAGCGTATTGACTACAAGCTCTGGGGCCAACGTCCTGACTTTC	CASSVLTTSSGANVLTF
.	.	TRBJ2-1	TRBV11-2	TGTGCCAGCAGCTTGGAGATGGTTGGCGGCCTCTCCTACAATGAGCAGTTCTTC	CASSLEMVGGLSYNEQFF
once	.	TRBJ2-1	TRBV15	TGTGCCACCAGCAGAGATCTCCGGGTTGTTGCGTACAATGAGCAGTTCTTC	CATSRDLRVVAYNEQFF
.	.	TRBJ2-2	TRBV6-1	TGTGCCAGCAGTGAAACACCGCGTGGCACCGGGGAGCTGTTTTTT	CASSETPRGTGELFF
.	.	TRBJ1-5	TRBV6-6	TGTGCCAGCAGTTCTCCCAGTTGGAATCAGCCCCAGCATTTT	CASSSPSWNQPQHF
.	.	TRBJ1-4	TRBV4-2	TGTGCCAGCAGCCAAGGCAACGTTGAAAAACTGTTTTTT	CASSQGNVEKLFF
.	.	TRBJ2-7	TRBV5-1	TGCGCCAGCAGCTCACAGGGATGGAGCTCCTACGAGCAGTACTTC	CASSSQGWSSYEQYF
.	.	TRBJ1-2	TRBV5-4	TGTGCCAGCAGCCGACCCGACAGTCCCTATGGCTACACCTTC	CASSRPDSPYGYTF
.	TRBD2	TRBJ2-1	TRBV2	TGTGCCAGCAGTGAAGCCGGGACTAGCGTTGAGCAGTTCTTC	CASSEAGTSVEQFF
.	.	TRBJ1-6	TRBV25-1	TGTGCCAGCGCATCCTATAATTCACCCCTCCACTTT	CASASYNSPLHF
.	.	TRBJ2-1	TRBV5-1	TGCGCCAGCAGCGACCAATTGAGGAACAATGAGCAGTTCTTC	CASSDQLRNNEQFF
.	.	TRBJ2-5	TRBV6-5	TGTGCCAGCAGCCGAATCCGGGATCTTCAAGAGACCCAGTACTTC	CASSRIRDLQETQYF
.	TRBD1	TRBJ2-5	TRBV25-1	TGTGCCAGCAGCCGGGACAGGGGGCGAGAGACCCAGTACTTC	CASSRDRGRETQYF
.	TRBD1	TRBJ1-6	TRBV27	TGTGCCAGCAGTTCCGGGACAGAGAATTCACCCCTCCACTTT	CASSSGTENSPLHF
.	.	TRBJ1-1	TRBV5-1	TGCGCCAGCAGCTTGGATGTCCTGAACACTGAAGCTTTCTTT	CASSLDVLNTEAFF
.	TRBD2	TRBJ2-5	TRBV7-2	TGTGCCACCCTTTGGAGCGGGGGCCTCTTATCCCAAGAGACCCAGTACTTC	CATLWSGGLLSQETQYF